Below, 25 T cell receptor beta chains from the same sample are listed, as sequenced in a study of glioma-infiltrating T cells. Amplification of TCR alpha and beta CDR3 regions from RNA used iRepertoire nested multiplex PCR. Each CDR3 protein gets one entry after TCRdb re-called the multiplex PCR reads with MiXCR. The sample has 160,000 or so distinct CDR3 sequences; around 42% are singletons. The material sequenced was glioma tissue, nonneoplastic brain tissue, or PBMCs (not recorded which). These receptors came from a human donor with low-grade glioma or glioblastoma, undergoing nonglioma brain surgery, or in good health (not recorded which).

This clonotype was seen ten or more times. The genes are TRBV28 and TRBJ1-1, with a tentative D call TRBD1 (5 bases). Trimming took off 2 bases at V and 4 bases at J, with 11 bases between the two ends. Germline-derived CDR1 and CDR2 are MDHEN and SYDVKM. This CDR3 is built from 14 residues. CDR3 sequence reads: CASSLVQGGTEAFF. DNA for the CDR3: TGTGCCAGCAGTTTAGTCCAGGGTGGCACTGAAGCTTTCTTT. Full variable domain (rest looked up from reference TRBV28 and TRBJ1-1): DVKVTQSSRYLVKRTGEKVFLECVQDMDHENMFWYRQDPGLGLRLIYFSYDVKMKEKGDIPEGYSVSREKKERFSLILESASTNQTSMYLCASSLVQGGTEAFFGQGTRLTVV.

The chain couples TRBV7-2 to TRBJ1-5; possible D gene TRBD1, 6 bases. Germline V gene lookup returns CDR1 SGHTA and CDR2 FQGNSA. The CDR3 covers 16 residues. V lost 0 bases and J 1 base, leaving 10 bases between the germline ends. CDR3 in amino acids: CASSLAGQGSNQPQHF. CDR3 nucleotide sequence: TGTGCCAGCAGCTTAGCAGGGCAGGGGAGCAATCAGCCCCAGCATTTT.

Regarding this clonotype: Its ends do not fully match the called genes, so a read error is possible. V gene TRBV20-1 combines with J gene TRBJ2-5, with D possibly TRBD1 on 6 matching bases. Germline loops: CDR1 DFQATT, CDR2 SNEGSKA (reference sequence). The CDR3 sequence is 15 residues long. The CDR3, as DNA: TGCAGTGATAGAGACCAGCAGGGGACCGTTGAGTCCCAGTACTTC. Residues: CSDRDQQGTVESQYF.

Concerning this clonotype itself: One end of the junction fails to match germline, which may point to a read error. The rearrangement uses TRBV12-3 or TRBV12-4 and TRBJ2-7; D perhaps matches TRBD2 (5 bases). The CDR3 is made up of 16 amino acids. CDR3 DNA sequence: TGTGCGAGCAGTTTAGGGTCGAGGGTCTCCCCCTACGAGCAGTACTTC. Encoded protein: CASSLGSRVSPYEQYF.

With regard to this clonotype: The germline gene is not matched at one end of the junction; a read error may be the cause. CDR3: CASSLRDRVSYNEQSF. DNA for the CDR3: TGTGCCAGCAGTTTACGAGACCGGGTTTCATACAATGAGCAGTCCTTC. This chain joins TRBV27 and TRBJ2-1; unclear D gene. CDR1 and CDR2 (germline): MNHEY, SMNVEV (reference sequence). This CDR3 spans 16 amino acids.

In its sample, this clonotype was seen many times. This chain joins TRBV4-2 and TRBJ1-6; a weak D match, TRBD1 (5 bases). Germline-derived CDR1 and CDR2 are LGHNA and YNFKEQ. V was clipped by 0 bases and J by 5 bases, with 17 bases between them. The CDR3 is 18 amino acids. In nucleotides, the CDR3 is TGTGCCAGCAGCCAAGAACTGGCCGTCGGGGCAGATAATTCACCCCTCCACTTT. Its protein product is CASSQELAVGADNSPLHF.

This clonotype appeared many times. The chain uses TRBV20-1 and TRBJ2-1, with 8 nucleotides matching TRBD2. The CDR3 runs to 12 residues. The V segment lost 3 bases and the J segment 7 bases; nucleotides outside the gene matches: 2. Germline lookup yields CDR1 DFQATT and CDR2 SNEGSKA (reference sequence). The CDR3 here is CSASGLANEQFF. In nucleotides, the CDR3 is TGCAGTGCTAGCGGACTAGCAAATGAGCAGTTCTTC.

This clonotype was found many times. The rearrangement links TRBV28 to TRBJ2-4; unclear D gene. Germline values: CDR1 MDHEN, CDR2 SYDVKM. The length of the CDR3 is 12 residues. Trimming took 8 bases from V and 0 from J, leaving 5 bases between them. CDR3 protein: CASGLAKNIQYF. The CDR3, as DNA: TGTGCCAGCGGCTTAGCCAAAAACATTCAGTACTTC. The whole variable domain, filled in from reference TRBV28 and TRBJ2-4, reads DVKVTQSSRYLVKRTGEKVFLECVQDMDHENMFWYRQDPGLGLRLIYFSYDVKMKEKGDIPEGYSVSREKKERFSLILESASTNQTSMYLCASGLAKNIQYFGAGTRLSVL.

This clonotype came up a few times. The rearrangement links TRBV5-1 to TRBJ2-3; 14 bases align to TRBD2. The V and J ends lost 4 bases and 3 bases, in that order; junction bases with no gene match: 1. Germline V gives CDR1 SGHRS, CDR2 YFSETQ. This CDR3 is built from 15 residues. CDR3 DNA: TGCGCCAGCAGCCGACTAGCGGGAGGGACAGATACGCAGTATTTT. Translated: CASSRLAGGTDTQYF.

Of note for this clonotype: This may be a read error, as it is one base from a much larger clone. The CDR3: CARSQERGVTYEQYF. The CDR3 bases are TGCGCCAGAAGCCAAGAAAGGGGAGTTACCTACGAGCAGTACTTC. J is TRBJ2-7 and V is TRBV4-3; D may correspond to TRBD1 or TRBD2 (5 bases each). Germline lookup yields CDR1 LGHNA and CDR2 YSLEER. This CDR3 region has 15 residues.

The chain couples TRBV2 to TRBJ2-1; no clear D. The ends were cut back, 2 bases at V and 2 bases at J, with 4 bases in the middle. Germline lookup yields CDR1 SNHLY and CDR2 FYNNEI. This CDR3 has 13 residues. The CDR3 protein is CASSESPYNEQFF. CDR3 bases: TGTGCCAGCAGTGAATCCCCCTACAATGAGCAGTTCTTC. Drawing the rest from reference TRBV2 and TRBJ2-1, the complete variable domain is EPEVTQTPSHQVTQMGQEVILRCVPISNHLYFYWYRQILGQKVEFLVSFYNNEISEKSEIFDDQFSVERPDGSNFTLKIRSTKLEDSAMYFCASSESPYNEQFFGPGTRLTVL.

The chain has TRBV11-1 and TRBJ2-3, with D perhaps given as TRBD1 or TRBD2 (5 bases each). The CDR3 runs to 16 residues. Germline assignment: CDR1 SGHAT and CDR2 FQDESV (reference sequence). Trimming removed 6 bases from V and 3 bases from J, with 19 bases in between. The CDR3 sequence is CASRFTGTKATDTQYF. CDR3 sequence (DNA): TGTGCCAGCAGATTTACCGGGACCAAGGCGACAGATACGCAGTATTTT.

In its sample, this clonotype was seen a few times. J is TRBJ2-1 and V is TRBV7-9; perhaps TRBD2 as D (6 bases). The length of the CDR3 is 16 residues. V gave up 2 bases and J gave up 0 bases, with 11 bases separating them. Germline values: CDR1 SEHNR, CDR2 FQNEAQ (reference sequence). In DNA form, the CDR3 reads TGTGCCAGCAGCTTAACTAGCCTCCGCTCCTACAATGAGCAGTTCTTC. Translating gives CASSLTSLRSYNEQFF.

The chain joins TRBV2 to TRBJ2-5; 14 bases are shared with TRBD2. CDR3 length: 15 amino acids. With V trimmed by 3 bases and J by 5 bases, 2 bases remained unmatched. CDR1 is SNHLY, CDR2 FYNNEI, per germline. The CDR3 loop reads CASSDGTSGSETQYF. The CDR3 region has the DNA TGTGCCAGCAGTGATGGGACTAGCGGGAGTGAGACCCAGTACTTC.

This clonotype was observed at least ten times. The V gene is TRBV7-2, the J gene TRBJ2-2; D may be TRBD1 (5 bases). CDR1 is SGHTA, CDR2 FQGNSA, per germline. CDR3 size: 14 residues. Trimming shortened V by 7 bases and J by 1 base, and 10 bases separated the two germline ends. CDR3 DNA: TGTGCCAGCACCCTAACAGGGAACACCGGGGAGCTGTTTTTT. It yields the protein CASTLTGNTGELFF.

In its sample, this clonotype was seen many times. For the CDR3, the DNA is TGTGCCAGCAGTGTGCAGGACTATCAGCCCCAGCATTTT. This encodes CASSVQDYQPQHF. The chain combines TRBV2 with TRBJ1-5; D unresolved. The germline gives CDR1 SNHLY, CDR2 FYNNEI. The CDR3 spans 13 residues. Trimming took 4 bases from V and 5 from J, leaving 9 bases between them.

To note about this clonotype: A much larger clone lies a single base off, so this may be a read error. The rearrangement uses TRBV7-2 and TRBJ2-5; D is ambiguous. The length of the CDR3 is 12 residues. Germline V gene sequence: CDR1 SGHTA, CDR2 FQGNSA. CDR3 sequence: CAISRLKGTQYF. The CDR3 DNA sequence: TGTGCCATCAGCAGGTTGAAGGGGACCCAGTACTTC. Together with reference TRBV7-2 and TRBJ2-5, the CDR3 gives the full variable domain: GAGVSQSPSNKVTEKGKDVELRCDPISGHTALYWYRQSLGQGLEFLIYFQGNSAPDKSGLPSDRFSAERTGGSVSTLTIQRTQQEDSAVYLCAISRLKGTQYFGPGTRLLVL.

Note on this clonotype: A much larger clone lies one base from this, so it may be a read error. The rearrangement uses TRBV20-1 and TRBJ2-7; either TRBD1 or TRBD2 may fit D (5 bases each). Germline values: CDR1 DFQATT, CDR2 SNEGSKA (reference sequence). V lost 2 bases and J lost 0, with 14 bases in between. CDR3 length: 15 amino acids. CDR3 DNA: TGCAGTGCTAGATATGGTGGGACCATCTCCTACGAGCAGTACTTC. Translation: CSARYGGTISYEQYF.

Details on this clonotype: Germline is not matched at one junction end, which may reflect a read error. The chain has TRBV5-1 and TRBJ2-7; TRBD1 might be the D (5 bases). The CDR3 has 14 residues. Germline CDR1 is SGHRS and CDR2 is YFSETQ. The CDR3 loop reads CASSLTRDSYKQYF. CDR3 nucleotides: TGCGCCAGCAGTTTAACCAGGGATTCCTACAAGCAGTACTTC.

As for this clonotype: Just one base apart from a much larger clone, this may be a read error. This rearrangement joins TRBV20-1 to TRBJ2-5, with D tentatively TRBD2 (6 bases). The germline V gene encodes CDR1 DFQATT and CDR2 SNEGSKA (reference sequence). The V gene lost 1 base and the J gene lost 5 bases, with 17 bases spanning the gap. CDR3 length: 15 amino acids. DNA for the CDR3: TGCAGTGCTAGAGCTAGCGTGAGGGCCGGGGAGACCCAGTACTTC. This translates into CSARASVRAGETQYF.

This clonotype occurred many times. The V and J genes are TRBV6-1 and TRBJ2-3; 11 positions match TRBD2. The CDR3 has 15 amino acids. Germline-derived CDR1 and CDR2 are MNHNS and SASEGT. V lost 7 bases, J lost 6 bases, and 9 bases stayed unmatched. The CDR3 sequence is CASMGSGRVGDTQYF. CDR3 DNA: TGTGCCAGCATGGGTAGCGGGAGGGTAGGGGATACGCAGTATTTT.

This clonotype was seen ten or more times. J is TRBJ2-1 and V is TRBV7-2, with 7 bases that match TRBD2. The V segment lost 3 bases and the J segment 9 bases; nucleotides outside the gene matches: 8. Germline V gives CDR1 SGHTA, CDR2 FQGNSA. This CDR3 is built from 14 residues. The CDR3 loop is CASSFGGSVAEQFF. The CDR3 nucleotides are TGTGCCAGCAGCTTCGGCGGGAGTGTCGCTGAGCAGTTCTTC.

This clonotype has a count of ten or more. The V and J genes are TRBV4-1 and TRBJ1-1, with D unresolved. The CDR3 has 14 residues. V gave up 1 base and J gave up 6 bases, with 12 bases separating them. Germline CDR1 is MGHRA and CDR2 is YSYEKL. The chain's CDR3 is CASSQVRIVPEAFF. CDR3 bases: TGCGCCAGCAGCCAAGTAAGGATTGTGCCTGAAGCTTTCTTT.

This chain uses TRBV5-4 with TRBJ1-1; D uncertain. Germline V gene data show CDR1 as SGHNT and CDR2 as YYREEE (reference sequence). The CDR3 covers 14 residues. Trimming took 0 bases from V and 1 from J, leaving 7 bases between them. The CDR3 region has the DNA TGTGCCAGCAGCTTGGTGGATAGGAACACTGAAGCTTTCTTT. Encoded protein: CASSLVDRNTEAFF.

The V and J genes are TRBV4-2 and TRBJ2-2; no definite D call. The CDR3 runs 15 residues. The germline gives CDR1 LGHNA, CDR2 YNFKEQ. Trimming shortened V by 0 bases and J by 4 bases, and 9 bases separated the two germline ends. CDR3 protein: CASSQEGPPTGELFF. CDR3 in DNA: TGTGCCAGCAGCCAAGAAGGGCCCCCCACCGGGGAGCTGTTTTTT.